This note documents a single T cell receptor (beta chain) sequence. This entry belongs to a study of blood T cell repertoires in COVID-19. The overall study: Spain, Italy and the United States supplied samples that represented acute and convalescent COVID-19. PBMCs, B-cell-depleted T cells, or T cells were the source of the cDNA or gDNA that made up the material.

Study processing details: It was from reference gene primer amplification that nucleated cell counts were estimated. Generated by immunoSEQ multiplex PCR, the TCRdb table keeps only in-frame clones and is missing some. V, J and clone size are taken as reported in that table, and D and trimming were inferred from the DNA itself. Of a few hundred thousand clones listed, about 85% are singletons. Enrolled during active infection, Seattle patients were then followed longitudinally. This receptor was taken from a woman older than 75 with COVID-19, enrolled during active disease. The sequencing input was peripheral blood.

The CDR3 sequence: CASSQVLDRSETQYF. CDR3 DNA: TGCGCCAGCAGCCAGGTCTTAGACAGGTCGGAGACCCAGTACTTC. V usage is TRBV4-1 and J usage is TRBJ2-5, with D possibly matching TRBD1 (6 bases). Trimming stripped 3 bases from V and 5 bases from J, with 16 bases between. The CDR3 sequence is 15 residues long. Germline V gene sequence: CDR1 MGHRA, CDR2 YSYEKL.